These 26 T cell receptor beta chains came from one sample sequenced in a study of blood T cell repertoires in COVID-19. Sequencing was performed with immunoSEQ multiplex PCR; in TCRdb, only in-frame clones are kept and a portion is missing. The sample lists roughly 52,000 clones; over 80% were seen once. Sequencing was carried out using peripheral blood. The receptors were sampled from a middle-aged man with COVID-19, enrolled during active disease.

V usage is TRBV7-9 and J usage is TRBJ1-2; D is possibly TRBD1 (6 bases). V gave up 0 bases and J gave up 7 bases, with 12 bases separating them. The CDR3 length is 14 residues. In germline, CDR1 is SEHNR, CDR2 FQNEAQ (reference sequence). In nucleotides, the CDR3 is TGTGCCAGCAGCTTAGCCACAGGGTTGGGTGGCTACACCTTC. This translates into CASSLATGLGGYTF.

This sequence joins TRBV6-1 and TRBJ1-5, with D unclear. The CDR3 runs 16 residues. Trimming took 1 base from V and 0 from J, leaving 10 bases between them. Germline CDR1 and CDR2: MNHNS and SASEGT. CDR3 DNA: TGTGCCAGCAGTGAAGGCCAGGTCCATAGCAATCAGCCCCAGCATTTT. Amino acid sequence: CASSEGQVHSNQPQHF.

The chain couples TRBV5-6 to TRBJ2-7; 13 bases align to TRBD2. V shed 2 bases and J 2 bases; nucleotides not matched to a gene: 7. The germline gives CDR1 SGHDT, CDR2 YYEEEE. This CDR3 spans 17 amino acids. The CDR3 DNA reads as TGTGCCAGCAGCTTACCCGAAGGACTAGCGGGAGCCTACGAGCAGTACTTC. It translates to CASSLPEGLAGAYEQYF.

This clone was seen only once. This chain connects TRBV28 to TRBJ2-5, with 11 bases that match TRBD1. Germline values: CDR1 MDHEN, CDR2 SYDVKM. The CDR3 consists of 19 residues. Trimming at V came to 4 bases and at J to 5 bases, leaving 18 bases not matched to a gene. The chain's CDR3 is CASSSSFSRTGGVKETQYF. For the CDR3, the DNA is TGTGCCAGCAGTTCTTCTTTCTCCAGGACAGGGGGCGTTAAGGAGACCCAGTACTTC.

V and J are TRBV7-9 and TRBJ2-7; 8 bases are a match to TRBD1. Germline CDR1 SEHNR, CDR2 FQNEAQ (reference sequence). CDR3 length: 15 residues. V shed 4 bases, J shed 3 bases, and the junction held 8 bases outside the gene matches. In DNA, the CDR3 is TGTGCCAGCAGCTCAGGGACAGGAGACTACTACGAGCAGTACTTC. Its protein product is CASSSGTGDYYEQYF. The whole variable domain, filled in from reference TRBV7-9 and TRBJ2-7, reads DTGVSQNPRHKITKRGQNVTFRCDPISEHNRLYWYRQTLGQGPEFLTYFQNEAQLEKSRLLSDRFSAERPKGSFSTLEIQRTEQGDSAMYLCASSSGTGDYYEQYFGPGTRLTVT.

This chain joins TRBV7-6 and TRBJ2-7; 9 bases align to TRBD1. J lost 5 bases, V lost 2 bases, and 10 bases had no gene match. The germline gives CDR1 SGHVS, CDR2 FNYEAQ. The CDR3 sequence is 16 residues long. The CDR3 sequence is CASSLTAGTGSHEQYF. As DNA, the CDR3 is TGTGCCAGCAGCTTAACCGCGGGGACAGGGAGCCACGAGCAGTACTTC.

The chain is built from TRBV11-2 and TRBJ2-3; TRBD1 agrees at 9 bases. With 4 bases clipped from V and 1 base from J, the junction kept 9 bases outside the gene matches. Germline values: CDR1 SGHAT, CDR2 FQNNGV. The CDR3 is made up of 17 amino acids. The CDR3 region is CASSSLRTGGGTDTQYF. The CDR3 coding sequence is TGTGCCAGCAGCTCTTTGCGAACAGGGGGCGGCACAGATACGCAGTATTTT. The full variable domain, rest sourced from reference TRBV11-2 and TRBJ2-3, is EAGVAQSPRYKIIEKRQSVAFWCNPISGHATLYWYQQILGQGPKLLIQFQNNGVVDDSQLPKDRFSAERLKGVDSTLKIQPAKLEDSAVYLCASSSLRTGGGTDTQYFGPGTRLTVL.

This sequence joins TRBV27 and TRBJ1-1; D is unclear. This CDR3 is built from 13 residues. V was clipped by 6 bases and J by 3 bases, with 11 bases between them. Looked up from germline, CDR1 is MNHEY and CDR2 is SMNVEV (reference sequence). The CDR3 loop is CASSRGRDTEAFF. CDR3 in DNA: TGTGCCAGCAGCCGGGGTAGGGACACTGAAGCTTTCTTT.

The V gene is TRBV11-3, the J gene TRBJ2-4, with a tentative D call TRBD1 (5 bases). There are 17 residues in the CDR3. The V end lost 0 bases, the J end lost 0 bases, and 12 bases lay between the germline ends. Germline V CDR1 and CDR2: SGHNT, YENEEA. The DNA for the CDR3 is TGTGCCAGCAGCTTAGATCATGGGGCTCTAGCCAAAAACATTCAGTACTTC. It codes for CASSLDHGALAKNIQYF.

This chain connects TRBV7-6 to TRBJ2-3; D is unclear. CDR3 length: 13 residues. V shed 5 bases and J shed 0 bases, with 6 bases lying between them. Germline CDR1 and CDR2: SGHVS and FNYEAQ. The CDR3 protein is CASSRLSTDTQYF. The CDR3 DNA reads TGTGCCAGCAGCCGACTTAGCACAGATACGCAGTATTTT.

The rearrangement uses TRBV5-1 and TRBJ2-1; D not certain. Trimming took off 2 bases at V and 10 bases at J, with 10 bases between the two ends. Germline V gene sequence: CDR1 SGHRS, CDR2 YFSETQ. The CDR3 has 12 amino acids. In DNA, the CDR3 is TGCGCCAGCAGCTTTGAGTCGCGAGAGCAGTTCTTC. This gives the protein CASSFESREQFF.

The J gene is TRBJ1-2, the V gene TRBV7-9; maybe TRBD1 (6 bases). The CDR3 runs to 15 residues. V shed 1 base and J shed 4 bases, with 13 bases lying between them. Per the germline V gene, CDR1 is SEHNR and CDR2 is FQNEAQ (reference sequence). The CDR3 DNA reads TGTGCCAGCAGCTTAGACCAGGACAGCACCTATGGCTACACCTTC. Amino acids: CASSLDQDSTYGYTF.

This clone has just one count. The rearrangement links TRBV9 to TRBJ2-7; 7 nucleotides line up with TRBD2. The CDR3 consists of 15 residues. With 0 bases clipped from V and 0 bases from J, the junction kept 3 bases outside the gene matches. Germline CDR1 and CDR2: SGDLS and YYNGEE. The CDR3 DNA follows: TGTGCCAGCAGCGTAGGGGAGGGGCTCTCCTACGAGCAGTACTTC. Its translation: CASSVGEGLSYEQYF. The full variable domain, in which reference TRBV9 and TRBJ2-7 provide the parts outside the CDR3, is DSGVTQTPKHLITATGQRVTLRCSPRSGDLSVYWYQQSLDQGLQFLIQYYNGEERAKGNILERFSAQQFPDLHSELNLSSLELGDSALYFCASSVGEGLSYEQYFGPGTRLTVT.

A note on this clone: At the DNA level, this CDR3 is encoded by other sequences in the same sample as well. The CDR3 reads CASSLEGDSSYNEQFF. The CDR3 DNA is TGTGCCAGCAGCTTAGAAGGGGATAGCTCCTACAATGAGCAGTTCTTC. V usage is TRBV7-2 and J usage is TRBJ2-1; tentative D call: TRBD1 (5 bases). The CDR3 sequence is 16 residues long. V was shortened by 1 base and J by 0 bases, with 10 bases between the two germline ends. Germline V lookup: CDR1 SGHTA, CDR2 FQGNSA. The whole variable domain, filled in from reference TRBV7-2 and TRBJ2-1, reads GAGVSQSPSNKVTEKGKDVELRCDPISGHTALYWYRQSLGQGLEFLIYFQGNSAPDKSGLPSDRFSAERTGGSVSTLTIQRTQQEDSAVYLCASSLEGDSSYNEQFFGPGTRLTVL.

This clone was detected once. The chain employs TRBV19 and TRBJ2-2; 11 nucleotides match TRBD2. CDR3 length: 17 amino acids. V trimming: 4 bases; J trimming: 1 base; junction bases outside the gene matches: 5. Germline values: CDR1 LNHDA, CDR2 SQIVND (reference sequence). The CDR3 loop reads CASSTGTSGRNTGELFF. The CDR3 DNA reads TGTGCCAGTAGTACCGGGACTAGCGGACGGAACACCGGGGAGCTGTTTTTT.

CDR3 nucleotides: TGCGCCAGCAGCCGCGGCAGGGATCGGGACGAGCAGTACTTC. It is translated as CASSRGRDRDEQYF. This rearrangement joins TRBV5-1 to TRBJ2-7, with D possibly TRBD1 on 5 matching bases. The CDR3 is made up of 14 amino acids. With 4 bases removed from V and 5 bases from J, the gap between germline ends came to 16 bases. Germline-derived CDR1 and CDR2 are SGHRS and YFSETQ.

The CDR3 reads CASSSPGTSGTDTQYF. The CDR3 DNA sequence: TGTGCCAGCAGCTCCCCCGGGACTAGCGGGACCGATACGCAGTATTTT. The V call is TRBV6-2 or TRBV6-3, the J call TRBJ2-3; 13 bases agree with TRBD2. CDR1 is MNHEY and CDR2 is SVGEGT in the germline V gene. The CDR3 has 16 residues. Trimming took 6 bases from V and 6 from J; bases not matched to a gene: 9.

The chain recombines TRBV5-4 with TRBJ2-3; D is unresolved. Trimming stripped 4 bases from V and 0 bases from J, with 6 bases between. This CDR3 is built from 13 residues. CDR1 SGHNT and CDR2 YYREEE come from the germline V gene (reference sequence). The CDR3 DNA sequence: TGTGCCAGCAGCCCACTTAGCACAGATACGCAGTATTTT. Its translation: CASSPLSTDTQYF.

J is TRBJ2-3 and V is TRBV4-2, with 13 bases lining up with TRBD2. In germline, CDR1 is LGHNA, CDR2 YNFKEQ. This CDR3 region has 18 residues. Losses at the gene ends were 0 bases for V and 6 bases for J; bases not matched to a gene: 9. In DNA form, the CDR3 reads TGTGCCAGCAGCCAAGATTCCGGACTAGCGGGGGAGGGCGATACGCAGTATTTT. This sequence encodes CASSQDSGLAGEGDTQYF.

As concerns this clone: An end of the junction differs from the germline gene, which may be a read error. V and J are TRBV7-7 and TRBJ2-3; 7 bases line up with TRBD1. Germline V CDR1 and CDR2: SSHAT, FNYEAQ (reference sequence). The CDR3 covers 15 residues. The CDR3 here is CASSPGQKPTDTQYF. The CDR3 coding sequence is TGTGCTAGCAGCCCGGGACAGAAGCCCACAGATACGCAGTATTTT.

The chain carries TRBV2 and TRBJ2-1; D remains unclear. The CDR3 runs to 15 residues. CDR1 is SNHLY and CDR2 is FYNNEI in the germline V gene. Trimming took off 3 bases at V and 6 bases at J, with 15 bases between the two ends. As DNA, the CDR3 is TGTGCCAGCAGTGAGACTCCCTTGTCTCGCAATGAGCAGTTCTTC. Its protein is CASSETPLSRNEQFF.

The V and J genes are TRBV27 and TRBJ2-7, with 14 positions matching TRBD2. There are 16 residues in the CDR3. The germline CDR1 and CDR2 sequences are MNHEY and SMNVEV (reference sequence). Trimming took 6 bases from V and 4 from J; bases not matched to a gene: 8. The CDR3 spells CASRPGTSGSLYEQYF. As DNA, the CDR3 is TGTGCCAGCAGGCCTGGGACTAGCGGGAGTCTTTACGAGCAGTACTTC.

In this sample, this clone turned up a few times. The rearrangement joins TRBV7-6 to TRBJ2-3; D is ambiguous. CDR1 is SGHVS, CDR2 FNYEAQ, per germline. The CDR3 is 14 residues long. Trimming left V 5 bases short and J 1 base short, with 10 bases between. The CDR3 loop is CASSPAYGTDTQYF. The CDR3 DNA sequence: TGTGCCAGCAGCCCCGCCTATGGCACAGATACGCAGTATTTT.

V usage is TRBV2 and J usage is TRBJ2-1; 13 bases match TRBD2. J was trimmed by 9 bases and V by 7 bases; bases with no gene match: 3. This CDR3 contains 13 residues. In germline, CDR1 is SNHLY, CDR2 FYNNEI. CDR3: CASILAGGAEQFF. The CDR3 coding sequence is TGTGCCAGCATACTAGCGGGAGGGGCTGAGCAGTTCTTC.

This chain joins TRBV30 and TRBJ1-2; 8 bases match TRBD1. The junction had 9 bases not matched to a gene; V was cut back by 3 bases and J by 6 bases. Germline CDR1 reads GTSNPN; CDR2 reads SVGIG (reference sequence). The CDR3 extends over 14 amino acids. Here the CDR3 DNA reads TGTGCCTGGAGCCCCGGGACAGGAAACAATGGCTACACCTTC. Protein sequence: CAWSPGTGNNGYTF.

This clone has a handful of counts. The chain links TRBV28 to TRBJ2-6, with D unclear. The CDR3 has 14 residues. V lost 3 bases, J lost 0 bases, and 3 bases lay in between. CDR1 and CDR2 from the germline V gene are MDHEN and SYDVKM. The CDR3 sequence is CASSFLSGANVLTF. The CDR3 nucleotides are TGTGCCAGCAGTTTCCTCTCTGGGGCCAACGTCCTGACTTTC.